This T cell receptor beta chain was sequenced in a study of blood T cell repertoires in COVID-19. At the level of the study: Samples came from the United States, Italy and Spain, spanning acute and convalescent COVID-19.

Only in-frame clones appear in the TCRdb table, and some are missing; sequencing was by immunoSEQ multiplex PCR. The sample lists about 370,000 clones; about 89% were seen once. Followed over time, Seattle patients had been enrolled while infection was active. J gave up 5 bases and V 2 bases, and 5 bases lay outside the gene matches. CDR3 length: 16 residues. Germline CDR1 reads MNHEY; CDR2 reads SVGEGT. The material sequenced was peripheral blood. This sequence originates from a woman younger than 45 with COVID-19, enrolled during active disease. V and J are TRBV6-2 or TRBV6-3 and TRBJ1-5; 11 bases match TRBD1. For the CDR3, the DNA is TGTGCCAGCAGTTACGCCCGGGACAGGGGGGATCAGCCCCAGCATTTT. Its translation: CASSYARDRGDQPQHF.